This TCR beta chain derives from a study of vaccination and CD4 T cells after COVID-19 (dated 2022 in TCRdb). About the study as a whole: Convalescent patients had a positive SARS-CoV-2 result on nasal swab PCR, and of these patients, under ten had mild disease and one had severe disease. Post-COVID blood samples from convalescent patients were collected a median of roughly 100 days after diagnosis, with a range of roughly 30 to 170 days. In fewer than 12 COVID-19 convalescent patients and a handful of infection-naive healthy vaccine recipients, researchers compared the spike-specific CD4+ TCR repertoire from before mRNA vaccination with the repertoire from after. For stimulating the cultures, overlapping spike peptide pools were used, derived from SARS-CoV-2 as well as from the common cold coronaviruses HCoV-NL63, HCoV-OC43 and HCoV-229E. The convalescent cohort included six males and four females, with two Hispanic individuals, seven Caucasians, two Asians and one multiracial person. Post-vaccine blood samples were obtained a median of approximately 74 days after the second vaccine dose, with a range of roughly 14 to 241 days. Each participant got two doses of either the Pfizer-BioNTech BNT162b2 vaccine (n=8) or the Moderna mRNA-1273 vaccine (n=2). Control cultures used a CEFX viral epitope pool as positive control, an HIV-1 Nef peptide pool as negative control, or no peptide.

The meaning of the sample's treatment or condition label: approximately 11-day PBMC culture with coronavirus spike peptide pools or control peptides (ViraFEST assay). The ViraFEST assay, used in the study, expanded antigen-specific T cells with peptide pools and then identified the expanded clonotypes through TCR sequencing. The convalescent patients' positive SARS-CoV-2 PCR tests were from March to December 2020, which was before the Alpha, Beta and Delta variants emerged in the United States. Each well held about 1.8 million PBMCs cultured with about 9.8 ug/ml peptide pools in IMDM containing 5% human AB serum and 7.5 to 10 IU/ml IL-2. Half of the culture medium was replaced with fresh IL-2-containing medium on days 3 and 7. Once the cells had been in culture for 10 days, the EasySep CD4+ T cell isolation kit was used to isolate CD4+ T cells by negative selection. Ficoll-Paque Plus gradient centrifugation was used to isolate PBMCs from whole blood, and the isolated PBMCs were then either used fresh or cryopreserved at -140C. Each culture condition was generally run in triplicate wells.

The CDR3 spans 17 residues, from the cysteine through the phenylalanine. The read is trimmed to its CDR3 DNA, 51 bases read in frame from base 1. This clonotype showed up just a few times. It has no known antigen specificity. Base qualities were left out, and no much larger clone turns up one base away. The library was built by means of PCR. At the Johns Hopkins FTIC core, DNA from the cultured CD4+ T cells underwent TCR sequencing with the Oncomine TCR Beta short-read assay. The QIAamp micro DNA kit was used to extract genomic DNA from the cultured CD4+ T cells. Oncomine TCR Beta libraries from cultured CD4+ T cells were pooled with unique dual indexes and sequenced on an Illumina iSeq 100. Per the source publication's procedure: Non-productive sequences were filtered out, and CDR3s that did not start with C, did not end with F or W, or were shorter than 7 amino acids were discarded. Antigen-specific clonotypes were identified using the MANAFEST web application through comparison of peptide-stimulated wells with reference and other culture wells. To be called positive, a clone needed an FDR below 0.05, an odds ratio above 5, and a productive frequency above 0.1% in at least two of three replicate wells. A clonotype counted as cross-reactive if it showed significant expansion both in the SARS-CoV-2 spike wells and in at least one common cold coronavirus spike condition. Levenshtein distances (stringdist) and unrooted phylogenetic trees (ape) in R version 3.6.1 were used to assess CDR3 homology. The raw public reads went through TCRdb reprocessing: fastp at Q25, MiXCR clone calling, in-frame beta chains kept. Each CDR3 protein gets just one entry, which takes the most common genes and DNA from the rows behind it. These V and J calls derive from TCRdb rather than the authors' analysis. The sample yields 20,000 to 25,000 distinct CDR3 sequences; roughly 50% were counted once. Together, the top ten hold roughly 6.1% of the sample.

Paper-wide results and their limitations: The number of convalescent patients in the study was relatively small, and the study did not examine early timepoints following natural infection. Among the post-vaccine SARS-CoV-2-reactive clones in convalescent patients, a median approximately 86% showed up only after vaccination, which suggests vaccine-specific priming. Nearly all vaccine-specific clones in convalescent patients (304 of 307) were mono-reactive for SARS-CoV-2 spike rather than cross-reactive with common cold coronaviruses. An increase in the median number of SARS-CoV-2-reactive clonotypes from around 20 after infection to 38 after vaccination was observed, but the change was not found to be significant.

Sequences were obtained from CD4+ T cells from blood, cultured in vitro. Here the chain combines TRBV21-1 and TRBJ1-2. TRBV21-1 is described as a pseudogene. The TCR comes from a human donor who had recovered from COVID-19. The DNA reads TGTGCCAGCAGCAAAGTTCGTCAGAAGATGGCAAACTATGGCTACACCTTC. This codes for CASSKVRQKMANYGYTF.